The present T cell receptor (beta chain) was sequenced within a study of identical twins. V shed 6 bases and J 6 bases; nucleotides not matched to a gene: 8. The CDR3 loop spans 13 amino acids. The germline V gene encodes CDR1 DFQATT and CDR2 SNEGSKA (reference sequence). TCRdb used MiXCR to reprocess the 5' RACE reads, holding one entry per CDR3 protein. The profile covers about 730,000 distinct CDR3 sequences, with less than 25% appearing a single time and about 4.5% taken by the ten largest. This sample was also put to use in a study of T cells expressing NK-cell markers. That report adds: Six of the donors carried dominant NKG2C+ clonotypes that took up roughly 1.0-8% of their CD8+ T cells.

The source material was PBMCs. The gene calls are TRBV20-1 and TRBJ2-7; 10 nucleotides line up with TRBD2. The clonotype was recovered from a woman between 18 and 29 years old in good health. The CDR3 bases are TGCAGTGCAAGGCTAGCGGGAGCTCCCGAGCAGTACTTC. The encoded protein is CSARLAGAPEQYF.